The clone carrying this T cell receptor beta chain was found a few times. Trimming removed 5 bases from V and 7 bases from J, with 11 bases in between. This CDR3 comprises 13 residues. This sample is part of a study of blood T cell repertoires in COVID-19. Study summary: Acute and convalescent COVID-19 specimens originated in the United States, Italy and Spain. Sources were T cells, B-cell-depleted T cells, or PBMCs; the material itself was cDNA or gDNA.

The authors' processing: The assay estimated nucleated cells by amplifying reference gene primers. Some clones are missing from TCRdb's copy, which holds only in-frame ones; the method was immunoSEQ multiplex PCR. The D gene and trimming were derived from the DNA, and the V and J assignments and clone size from that table. The sample lists 200,000 or so clones, around 80% seen once, with 5.5% in the top ten. V is TRBV12-3 or TRBV12-4 and J is TRBJ2-2, with D perhaps TRBD1 (5 bases). The TCR originated in a woman between 65 and 79 years old with acute or convalescent COVID-19. Sequencing was performed on peripheral blood. The CDR3 sequence: CASSPSRGGELFF. The CDR3 nucleotides read TGTGCCAGCAGTCCGAGTAGGGGCGGGGAGCTGTTTTTT.